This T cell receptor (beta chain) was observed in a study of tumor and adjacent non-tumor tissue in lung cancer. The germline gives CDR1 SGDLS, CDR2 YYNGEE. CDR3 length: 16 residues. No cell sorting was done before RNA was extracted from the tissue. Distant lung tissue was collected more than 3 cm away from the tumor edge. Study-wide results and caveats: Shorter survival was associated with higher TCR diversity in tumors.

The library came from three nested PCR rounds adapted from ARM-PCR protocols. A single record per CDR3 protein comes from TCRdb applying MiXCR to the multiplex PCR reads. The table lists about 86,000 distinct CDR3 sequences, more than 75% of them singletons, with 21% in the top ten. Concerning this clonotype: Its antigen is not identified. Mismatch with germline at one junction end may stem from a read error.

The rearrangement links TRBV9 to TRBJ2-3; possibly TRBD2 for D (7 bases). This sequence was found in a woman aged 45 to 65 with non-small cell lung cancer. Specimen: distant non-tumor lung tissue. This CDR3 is CVSSPGASGATDTQYF. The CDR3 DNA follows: TGTGTCAGCAGCCCAGGGGCTAGCGGCGCCACAGATACGCAGTATTTT. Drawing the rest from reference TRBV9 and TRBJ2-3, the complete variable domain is DSGVTQTPKHLITATGQRVTLRCSPRSGDLSVYWYQQSLDQGLQFLIQYYNGEERAKGNILERFSAQQFPDLHSELNLSSLELGDSALYFCVSSPGASGATDTQYFGPGTRLTVL.